Listed here are 20 T cell receptor beta chains from one sample, sequenced in a study of cytomegalovirus exposure and HLA in healthy donors. Use of 60 Vbeta and 13 Jbeta primers characterized the PCR. TCRdb's table, derived via immunoSEQ multiplex PCR, lists solely in-frame clones and lacks some. Of around 120,000 clones listed, roughly 86% are singletons. Sequenced sample: PBMCs. The receptors here all came from a man aged 18 to 30 in good health and CMV-seronegative.

This rearrangement joins TRBV7-3 to TRBJ1-2, with 10 bases fitting TRBD1. Losses at the gene ends were 5 bases for V and 6 bases for J; bases not matched to a gene: 21. The CDR3 totals 19 residues. CDR1 is SGHTA, CDR2 FQGTGA, per germline. The CDR3: CASSRQHWPTGTGEDGYTF. The CDR3 region has the DNA TGTGCCAGCAGCCGCCAGCACTGGCCCACGGGGACAGGGGAGGATGGCTACACCTTC.

This rearrangement joins TRBV19 to TRBJ1-2, with D tentatively TRBD1 (5 bases). The germline V and J ends were trimmed by 3 bases and 0 bases, with 11 bases remaining between them. This CDR3 is 15 amino acids long. Germline CDR1 and CDR2: LNHDA and SQIVND (reference sequence). CDR3 residues: CASSIRDWANYGYTF. The CDR3 DNA reads TGTGCCAGTAGTATCAGGGACTGGGCTAACTATGGCTACACCTTC.

The chain combines TRBV5-4 with TRBJ2-5; D is undetermined. Trimming pared 0 bases from V and 4 bases from J, leaving 4 bases between. CDR1 SGHNT and CDR2 YYREEE come from the germline V gene (reference sequence). The CDR3 has 12 amino acids. Written as DNA, the CDR3 is TGTGCCAGCAGCTTGGACAGAGAGACCCAGTACTTC. This gives the protein CASSLDRETQYF.

The chain links TRBV28 to TRBJ1-1, with 9 nucleotides matching TRBD1. With 5 bases clipped from V and 0 bases from J, the junction kept 10 bases outside the gene matches. Germline V gene sequence: CDR1 MDHEN, CDR2 SYDVKM. This CDR3 has 17 amino acids. The CDR3 here is CASSGGQGRKMNTEAFF. The CDR3 DNA follows: TGTGCCAGCAGTGGAGGACAGGGGAGGAAAATGAACACTGAAGCTTTCTTT.

CDR3 DNA sequence: TGCGCCAGCAGCCCGGGACACCAGGCCAACGTCCTGACTTTC. It encodes CASSPGHQANVLTF. V usage is TRBV5-1 and J usage is TRBJ2-6; TRBD1 is a possible D gene (6 bases). V was pared by 4 bases and J by 6 bases, with 11 bases between. CDR1 SGHRS and CDR2 YFSETQ come from the germline V gene. The CDR3 contains 14 residues.

This CDR3 is CASSLSKGTGLMEAFF. CDR3 sequence (DNA): TGTGCCAGCAGTTTATCGAAAGGGACAGGTCTTATGGAAGCTTTCTTT. The chain recombines TRBV28 with TRBJ1-1, with 8 bases identical to TRBD1. CDR3 size: 16 residues. Germline V gene data show CDR1 as MDHEN and CDR2 as SYDVKM. The V and J ends lost 1 base and 8 bases, in that order; junction bases with no gene match: 12.

The chain couples TRBV4-3 to TRBJ1-2, with D possibly matching TRBD1 (6 bases). V was trimmed by 0 bases and J by 6 bases, leaving 8 bases between them. The CDR3 totals 13 residues. Germline CDR1 is LGHNA and CDR2 is YSLEER. CDR3 bases: TGCGCCAGCAGCCAAGAGGGGGCGGATGGCTACACCTTC. This gives the protein CASSQEGADGYTF.

V is TRBV7-8 and J is TRBJ1-5, with a possible D match to TRBD1 (5 bases). The V gene's germline CDR1 is SGHVS and CDR2 FQNEAQ. V lost 5 bases and J lost 1, with 12 bases in between. The CDR3 has 15 residues. The chain's CDR3 is CASSPGRGSNQPQHF. The CDR3, as DNA: TGTGCCAGCAGCCCCGGGAGGGGAAGCAATCAGCCCCAGCATTTT.

This chain connects TRBV19 to TRBJ1-2, with 7 bases identical to TRBD1. This CDR3 region has 12 residues. V trimming: 5 bases; J trimming: 7 bases; junction bases outside the gene matches: 4. Germline V CDR1 and CDR2: LNHDA, SQIVND (reference sequence). The DNA for the CDR3 is TGTGCCAGTAGTCTCGACAGGGTTGGCTACACCTTC. It translates to CASSLDRVGYTF.

The CDR3 sequence is CASSQFYAQGIQANYGYTF. The CDR3, as DNA: TGTGCCAGTAGCCAGTTTTACGCACAGGGGATACAAGCTAACTATGGCTACACCTTC. This rearrangement joins TRBV19 to TRBJ1-2, with 7 nucleotides matching TRBD1. This CDR3 contains 19 residues. Germline trimming cut 6 bases from V and 0 bases from J; bases unmatched to any gene: 19. Germline loops: CDR1 LNHDA, CDR2 SQIVND (reference sequence).

This clone appeared once. V usage is TRBV5-6 and J usage is TRBJ2-5; 10 nucleotides line up with TRBD2. The CDR3 contains 16 residues. Germline V gene data show CDR1 as SGHDT and CDR2 as YYEEEE. J lost 0 bases, V lost 4 bases, and 6 bases had no gene match. CDR3 DNA: TGTGCCAGCAGCCGGACTAGCGGAGCGTACCAAGAGACCCAGTACTTC. It encodes CASSRTSGAYQETQYF. The variable domain in full, completed from reference TRBV5-6 and TRBJ2-5, reads DAGVTQSPTHLIKTRGQQVTLRCSPKSGHDTVSWYQQALGQGPQFIFQYYEEEERQRGNFPDRFSGHQFPNYSSELNVNALLLGDSALYLCASSRTSGAYQETQYFGPGTRLLVL.

The rearrangement joins TRBV7-9 to TRBJ1-2; 8 bases agree with TRBD1. CDR1 and CDR2 from the germline V gene are SEHNR and FQNEAQ (reference sequence). Trimming took 5 bases from V and 8 from J; bases not matched to a gene: 13. CDR3 length: 15 residues. The chain's CDR3 is CASSLGQGLFLGYTF. The CDR3 DNA reads TGTGCCAGCAGCCTCGGACAGGGACTTTTTTTAGGCTACACCTTC.

This sequence joins TRBV6-1 and TRBJ2-7; D uncertain. The germline gives CDR1 MNHNS, CDR2 SASEGT. V gave up 2 bases and J gave up 0 bases, with 8 bases separating them. The CDR3 length is 14 residues. This CDR3 reads CASSERWSSYEQYF. The CDR3 region has the DNA TGTGCCAGCAGTGAAAGGTGGAGCTCCTACGAGCAGTACTTC.

The chain is built from TRBV23-1 and TRBJ2-5, with 7 bases that match TRBD1. TRBV23-1 is designated an ORF whose function remains uncertain. CDR3 size: 19 residues. The junction had 18 bases not matched to a gene; V was cut back by 2 bases and J by 3 bases. CDR3 sequence: CASSQEGTPCFRGKETQYF. The CDR3 region has the DNA TGCGCCAGCAGTCAAGAGGGGACCCCATGTTTCAGGGGGAAAGAGACCCAGTACTTC.

The chain combines TRBV5-6 with TRBJ1-2; TRBD1 agrees at 9 bases. In germline, CDR1 is SGHDT, CDR2 YYEEEE. This CDR3 region has 13 residues. V was clipped by 2 bases and J by 7 bases; unmatched bases: 3. The CDR3 spells CASSLGTGSGYTF. The CDR3 coding sequence is TGTGCCAGCAGCTTAGGGACAGGGTCTGGCTACACCTTC.

Worth noting for this clone: At one end the junction does not follow the germline gene, possibly because of a read error. The chain has TRBV7-9 and TRBJ2-6, with D maybe TRBD1 (5 bases). The CDR3 is 16 residues long. Per germline, CDR1 SEHNR and CDR2 FQNEAQ (reference sequence). CDR3 amino acids: CSSSPWGLSGANVLTF. The CDR3 DNA is TGTTCCAGCAGCCCCTGGGGCCTTTCTGGGGCCAACGTCCTGACTTTC.

V is TRBV6-6 and J is TRBJ2-1, with 11 bases lining up with TRBD2. V trimming: 7 bases; J trimming: 5 bases; junction bases outside the gene matches: 4. This CDR3 contains 14 residues. Germline lookup yields CDR1 MNHNY and CDR2 SVGAGI (reference sequence). The CDR3 DNA follows: TGTGCCAGCATCCTAGCGGGGGGCAACAATGAGCAGTTCTTC. It codes for CASILAGGNNEQFF.

The chain joins TRBV18 to TRBJ2-3, with D perhaps TRBD2 (7 bases). In germline, CDR1 is KGHSH, CDR2 LQKENI. V was cut by 3 bases and J by 0 bases, with 13 bases left in between. The length of the CDR3 is 16 residues. DNA for the CDR3: TGTGCCAGCTCACCCCTTAGGGGGGGAAGCACAGATACGCAGTATTTT. This encodes CASSPLRGGSTDTQYF. Drawing the rest from reference TRBV18 and TRBJ2-3, the complete variable domain is NAGVMQNPRHLVRRRGQEARLRCSPMKGHSHVYWYRQLPEEGLKFMVYLQKENIIDESGMPKERFSAEFPKEGPSILRIQQVVRGDSAAYFCASSPLRGGSTDTQYFGPGTRLTVL.

This clone occurred a few times. This sample includes further DNA sequences coding for the same CDR3. As DNA, the CDR3 is TGTGCCAGCAGTTTTACCGGACTAGCGCTCGCCCCAGATACGCAGTATTTT. Translating gives CASSFTGLALAPDTQYF. The chain uses TRBV27 and TRBJ2-3; TRBD2 agrees at 9 bases. Unmatched junction bases numbered 11, after V lost 3 bases and J lost 4 bases. Germline V gene data show CDR1 as MNHEY and CDR2 as SMNVEV (reference sequence). CDR3 length: 17 amino acids.

The genes are TRBV5-5 and TRBJ2-7, with TRBD2 as a possible D gene (6 bases). The CDR3 covers 16 residues. Between the trimmed V and J ends, which lost 0 bases and 0 bases, there was a span of 13 bases. The germline V gene encodes CDR1 SGHKS and CDR2 YYEKEE (reference sequence). CDR3: CASSLGGAASSYEQYF. As DNA, the CDR3 is TGTGCCAGCAGCTTGGGCGGGGCGGCCAGCTCCTACGAGCAGTACTTC.